The 14 T cell receptor beta chains below all came from one sample that was sequenced in a study of T cells in Graves' hyperthyroidism and ophthalmopathy. RNA transcripts served as the template for amplifying TCR beta CDR3 regions. Initially, a first-round RT-PCR of the TCR CDR3 employed the HTBI primer set. TCRdb re-called the multiplex PCR reads through MiXCR, storing one row per CDR3 protein. The sample shows around 300,000 distinct CDR3 sequences, approximately 13% of them seen only once. The sample comprised blood. These receptors were collected from a middle-aged woman with Graves' hyperthyroidism.

This clonotype was observed many times. This chain connects TRBV20-1 to TRBJ2-3; a possible D gene is TRBD1 (6 bases). CDR3 size: 13 residues. Germline V gives CDR1 DFQATT, CDR2 SNEGSKA (reference sequence). Trimming stripped 6 bases from V and 5 bases from J, with 15 bases between. The CDR3 bases are TGCAGTGCCTACAGGGTCCAGGGAGATACGCAGTATTTT. This sequence encodes CSAYRVQGDTQYF.

This clonotype was counted only a few times. This sequence joins TRBV30 and TRBJ2-1; D might be TRBD1 (6 bases). The CDR3 spans 13 residues. V gave up 3 bases and J gave up 2 bases, with 8 bases separating them. Germline V gene sequence: CDR1 GTSNPN, CDR2 SVGIG (reference sequence). The chain's CDR3 is CAWRDSPYNEQFF. The CDR3 DNA is TGTGCCTGGAGGGACAGCCCCTACAATGAGCAGTTCTTC.

This clonotype was detected ten times or more. V is TRBV6-1 and J is TRBJ2-5; D is perhaps TRBD1 or TRBD2 (5 bases each). Trimming stripped 9 bases from V and 2 bases from J, with 16 bases between. This CDR3 is built from 14 residues. Germline V CDR1 and CDR2: MNHNS, SASEGT. CDR3 sequence (DNA): TGTGCCAGTACACTTTGGGGGATACAAGAGACCCAGTACTTC. This encodes CASTLWGIQETQYF.

This clonotype was observed at least ten times. This sequence joins TRBV7-8 and TRBJ2-7; weak D call: TRBD1 (6 bases). This CDR3 comprises 14 residues. Germline CDR1 and CDR2: SGHVS and FQNEAQ. Trimming pared 2 bases from V and 6 bases from J, leaving 14 bases between. The CDR3 protein is CASSLRETGSEQYF. Here the CDR3 DNA reads TGTGCCAGCAGCTTAAGGGAGACAGGAAGCGAGCAGTACTTC.

This clonotype was found a few times. The chain employs TRBV30 and TRBJ2-7; TRBD2 matches at 9 bases. This CDR3 spans 15 amino acids. Looked up from germline, CDR1 is GTSNPN and CDR2 is SVGIG (reference sequence). After removal of 0 bases from V and 8 bases from J, the junction contained 11 bases not matched to a gene. CDR3 sequence: CAWSVVRSGSGKQYF. In DNA form, the CDR3 reads TGTGCCTGGAGTGTGGTGCGTAGCGGGAGTGGGAAGCAGTACTTC.

This clonotype appeared a few times. The chain couples TRBV3-1 to TRBJ2-7, with D perhaps matching TRBD2 (6 bases). The ends were cut back, 3 bases at V and 8 bases at J, with 17 bases in the middle. This CDR3 is built from 14 residues. Germline values: CDR1 LGHDT, CDR2 YNNKEL (reference sequence). The CDR3 bases are TGTGCCAGCAGCCAGCCCGGGACTGCGGGCCAGCAGTACTTC. Translation gives CASSQPGTAGQQYF.

The chain couples TRBV2 to TRBJ2-2; D gene ambiguous. V was shortened by 8 bases and J by 6 bases, with 16 bases between the two germline ends. CDR3 size: 14 residues. Germline CDR1 SNHLY, CDR2 FYNNEI. DNA for the CDR3: TGTGCCAGCGCAGTACGTTCGCAAGCCGGGGAGCTGTTTTTT. Translated: CASAVRSQAGELFF.

V usage is TRBV28 and J usage is TRBJ1-1; TRBD1 aligns across 11 bases. Germline CDR1 MDHEN, CDR2 SYDVKM. V was clipped by 6 bases and J by 1 base; unmatched bases: 7. The CDR3 totals 16 residues. The CDR3 bases are TGTGCCAGCAGCTGGGGACAGGGGGGGCGGAACACTGAAGCTTTCTTT. As protein: CASSWGQGGRNTEAFF.

The chain employs TRBV20-1 and TRBJ2-1; 8 bases line up with TRBD2. Looked up from germline, CDR1 is DFQATT and CDR2 is SNEGSKA (reference sequence). V trimming: 1 base; J trimming: 0 bases; junction bases outside the gene matches: 5. The CDR3 is 16 amino acids. In nucleotides, the CDR3 is TGCAGTGCTAGAGTACTAGCGGAACACTCCTACAATGAGCAGTTCTTC. Protein sequence: CSARVLAEHSYNEQFF.

The CDR3 sequence is CASSGQGGSDTQYF. Written as DNA, the CDR3 is TGTGCCAGCAGTGGACAGGGAGGTTCAGATACGCAGTATTTT. This chain connects TRBV12-3 or TRBV12-4 to TRBJ2-3; TRBD1 aligns across 8 bases. Unmatched junction bases numbered 5, after V lost 5 bases and J lost 4 bases. The CDR3 runs 14 residues.

This clonotype was seen repeatedly, ten times or more. V gene TRBV2 combines with J gene TRBJ2-5; 8 bases match TRBD2. The CDR3 is made up of 14 amino acids. V was clipped by 4 bases and J by 4 bases; unmatched bases: 5. Germline V CDR1 and CDR2: SNHLY, FYNNEI. The CDR3 here is CASSANAGGETQYF. In DNA, the CDR3 is TGTGCCAGCAGTGCGAATGCGGGAGGAGAGACCCAGTACTTC.

There are many counts of this clonotype. This chain joins TRBV11-2 and TRBJ2-7, with 7 bases fitting TRBD2. After removal of 3 bases from V and 5 bases from J, the junction contained 10 bases not matched to a gene. Germline V gives CDR1 SGHAT, CDR2 FQNNGV. The CDR3 covers 15 residues. The CDR3 loop reads CASSFEGGSWNEQYF. DNA for the CDR3: TGTGCCAGCAGCTTCGAGGGAGGGAGCTGGAACGAGCAGTACTTC. The entire variable domain, with the rest obtained from reference TRBV11-2 and TRBJ2-7, is as follows: EAGVAQSPRYKIIEKRQSVAFWCNPISGHATLYWYQQILGQGPKLLIQFQNNGVVDDSQLPKDRFSAERLKGVDSTLKIQPAKLEDSAVYLCASSFEGGSWNEQYFGPGTRLTVT.

V usage is TRBV15 and J usage is TRBJ2-1; D gene uncertain. Per germline, CDR1 LNHNV and CDR2 YYDKDF (reference sequence). V shed 5 bases and J shed 7 bases, with 15 bases lying between them. This CDR3 is 14 amino acids long. The CDR3 DNA follows: TGTGCCACCAGCGAGAGAGCCTCAGGTAATGAGCAGTTCTTC. This sequence encodes CATSERASGNEQFF.

This clonotype was recorded many times. The CDR3 DNA is TGCAGTGCTAGAATAGACAGCAACCAAGAGACCCAGTACTTC. It yields the protein CSARIDSNQETQYF. The gene calls are TRBV20-1 and TRBJ2-5, with TRBD1 as a possible D gene (5 bases). The CDR3 totals 14 residues. Germline CDR1 is DFQATT and CDR2 is SNEGSKA (reference sequence). Trimming pared 2 bases from V and 0 bases from J, leaving 10 bases between.